This TCR beta chain comes out of a study of T cell responses to AZD1222 COVID-19 vaccine. Sequenced by immunoSEQ multiplex PCR; TCRdb stores in-frame clones only, minus some. The sample lists around 150,000 clones, roughly 94% occurring once. Germline assignment: CDR1 SNHLY and CDR2 FYNNEI. The CDR3 runs to 15 residues. V dropped 4 bases and J dropped 0; count of bases not matched to a gene: 3. V and J are TRBV2 and TRBJ1-1, with 9 bases lining up with TRBD1. This clonotype originated in an adult who received the AZD1222 COVID-19 vaccine. Sequenced material: peripheral blood, taken 28 days after the second AZD1222 dose. The CDR3 region has the DNA TGTGCCAGCAGTGGAGGGACAGGGATGAACACTGAAGCTTTCTTT. Protein: CASSGGTGMNTEAFF.